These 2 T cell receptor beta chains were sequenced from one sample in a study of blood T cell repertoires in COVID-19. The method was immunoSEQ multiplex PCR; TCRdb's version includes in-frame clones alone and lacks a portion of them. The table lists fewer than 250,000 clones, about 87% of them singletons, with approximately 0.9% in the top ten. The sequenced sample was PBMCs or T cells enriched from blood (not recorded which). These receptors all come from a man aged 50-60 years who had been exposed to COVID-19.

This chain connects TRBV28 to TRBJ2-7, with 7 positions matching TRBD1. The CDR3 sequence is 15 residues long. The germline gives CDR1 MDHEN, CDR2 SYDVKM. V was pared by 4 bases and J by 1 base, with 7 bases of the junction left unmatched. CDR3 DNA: TGTGCCAGCAGTTCTTCCGGGACAGCTTCCTACGAGCAGTACTTC. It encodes CASSSSGTASYEQYF.

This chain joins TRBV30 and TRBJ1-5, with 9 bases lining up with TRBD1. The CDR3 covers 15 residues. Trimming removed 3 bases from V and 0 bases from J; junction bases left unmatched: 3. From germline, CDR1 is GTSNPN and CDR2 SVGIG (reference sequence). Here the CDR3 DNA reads TGTGCCTGGAGCCTGGGACAGGGTAGCAATCAGCCCCAGCATTTT. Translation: CAWSLGQGSNQPQHF.